These T cell receptor beta chains were read from a single sample in a study of blood T cell repertoires in COVID-19. The assay was immunoSEQ multiplex PCR, and TCRdb's table has in-frame clones only and misses some. Here the sample spans more than 90,000 clones, about nine tenths being singletons. The sample consisted of peripheral blood. These receptor sequences come from a human donor in a cohort sampled during active COVID-19. Both conserved end residues are part of each CDR3. Each record gives: V gene, clone size, J gene, D gene, CDR3 protein, CDR3 DNA. The D gene is left open where the match is weak. Clone size appears in some rows only: once, few, many, or a class for an expanded clone.

TRBV7-3	.	TRBJ2-1	TRBD1	CASSLGDRDNEQFF	TGTGCCAGCAGCTTAGGGGACAGAGACAATGAGCAGTTCTTC
TRBV6-5	.	TRBJ2-2	.	CASSYSSVRVGELFF	TGTGCCAGCAGTTACTCGAGTGTTCGCGTCGGGGAGCTGTTTTTT
TRBV19	.	TRBJ1-1	.	CASKATQEAFF	TGTGCCAGTAAGGCGACTCAGGAAGCTTTCTTT
TRBV6-5	.	TRBJ1-1	TRBD1	CASRAPGQGGYRAFF	TGTGCCAGCAGAGCTCCGGGACAGGGAGGATATCGAGCTTTCTTT
TRBV11-2	.	TRBJ2-2	TRBD1	CASSPTGVYSGELFF	TGTGCCAGCAGCCCGACAGGGGTTTATTCCGGGGAGCTGTTTTTT
TRBV18	.	TRBJ2-3	.	CASSPWTGSDTQYF	TGTGCCAGCTCACCTTGGACGGGGTCAGATACGCAGTATTTT
TRBV5-1	.	TRBJ2-2	TRBD1	CASSLTTGQNTGELFF	TGCGCCAGCAGCTTGACGACAGGGCAAAACACCGGGGAGCTGTTTTTT
TRBV28	.	TRBJ2-5	.	CASSLSDKTGSPVQETQYF	TGTGCCAGCAGTTTATCCGACAAAACAGGGTCTCCGGTCCAAGAGACCCAGTACTTC
TRBV28	once	TRBJ2-3	TRBD2	CASSLWLADLDTDTQYF	TGTGCCAGCAGTTTATGGCTAGCGGATTTAGACACAGATACGCAGTATTTT
TRBV29-1	.	TRBJ2-7	.	CSVGTGSYEQYF	TGCAGCGTGGGAACCGGGAGCTACGAGCAGTACTTC
TRBV7-3	.	TRBJ2-1	.	CASSLFTRAEQFF	TGTGCCAGCAGCTTATTCACTAGAGCGGAGCAGTTCTTC
TRBV2	.	TRBJ2-2	.	CASSPTATGELFF	TGTGCCAGCAGCCCGACAGCCACCGGGGAGCTGTTTTTT
TRBV9	.	TRBJ2-7	.	CASSRGDSYEQYF	TGTGCCAGCAGCCGCGGGGATTCCTACGAGCAGTACTTC
TRBV5-4	once	TRBJ2-7	.	CASSLPKGDPYEQYF	TGTGCCAGCAGCTTGCCTAAGGGGGACCCCTACGAGCAGTACTTC
TRBV18	.	TRBJ2-3	.	CASSPQRSTDTQYF	TGTGCCAGCTCACCTCAGCGGAGCACAGATACGCAGTATTTT
TRBV6-5	.	TRBJ2-7	.	CASLYGEAYEQYF	TGTGCCAGCTTATACGGGGAGGCCTACGAGCAGTACTTC